These T cell receptor beta chains were read from a single sample in a study of blood T cell repertoires in COVID-19. Data came from immunoSEQ multiplex PCR; TCRdb stores just in-frame clones and leaves some out. The table shows some 110,000 clones, with under 80% occurring only once. Sequencing was performed on peripheral blood. Source of these receptors: a woman in her seventies with acute or convalescent COVID-19. The CDR3 runs from the conserved cysteine through the conserved F or W. Each record gives: V gene, J gene, D gene, clone size, CDR3 DNA, CDR3 protein. The D gene is left open where the match is weak. Clone sizes are given selectively: once, few, many, or a class where the clone is expanded.

v_gene: TRBV5-1; j_gene: TRBJ1-1; d_gene: .; abundance: .; CDR3nt: TGCGCCAGCAGCGTAACAGGGTTGGGCACTGAAGCTTTCTTT; CDR3aa: CASSVTGLGTEAFF
v_gene: TRBV2; j_gene: TRBJ2-2; d_gene: TRBD2; abundance: .; CDR3nt: TGTGCCAGCAGTGAGGGAGGGTTGGGAACCGGGGAGCTGTTTTTT; CDR3aa: CASSEGGLGTGELFF
v_gene: TRBV5-1; j_gene: TRBJ2-7; d_gene: .; abundance: once; CDR3nt: TGCGCCAGCAGCTTGGGTTCCGAACTCGGCGAGCAGTACTTC; CDR3aa: CASSLGSELGEQYF
v_gene: TRBV12-5; j_gene: TRBJ2-2; d_gene: TRBD2; abundance: .; CDR3nt: TGTGCTAGTGGTTTGAGGGCTAGCGGGGGCACCGGGGAGCTGTTTTTT; CDR3aa: CASGLRASGGTGELFF
v_gene: TRBV2; j_gene: TRBJ1-6; d_gene: TRBD1; abundance: .; CDR3nt: TGTGCCAGCAGGAGGACTCAGGGGGCCGATTCACCCCTCCACTTT; CDR3aa: CASRRTQGADSPLHF
v_gene: TRBV5-1; j_gene: TRBJ2-5; d_gene: .; abundance: .; CDR3nt: TGCGCCAGCAGCTTGGCCTTTGGGGGCGGCTGGGAGACCCAGTACTTC; CDR3aa: CASSLAFGGGWETQYF
v_gene: TRBV6-5; j_gene: TRBJ2-1; d_gene: TRBD1; abundance: .; CDR3nt: TGTGCCAGCAGTTACTCGACAGGGATTTTGAATGAGCAGTTCTTC; CDR3aa: CASSYSTGILNEQFF
v_gene: TRBV6-2/TRBV6-3; j_gene: TRBJ2-7; d_gene: TRBD1; abundance: .; CDR3nt: TGTGCCAGCAGTACCCCCGGGACAGGGGTAGACGAGCAGTACTTC; CDR3aa: CASSTPGTGVDEQYF
v_gene: TRBV7-2; j_gene: TRBJ2-3; d_gene: TRBD2; abundance: .; CDR3nt: TGTGCCAGCAGCTACGGGGGGGTTAGCACAGATACGCAGTATTTT; CDR3aa: CASSYGGVSTDTQYF
v_gene: TRBV12-3/TRBV12-4; j_gene: TRBJ1-5; d_gene: .; abundance: .; CDR3nt: TGTGCCAGCAGTTTGGGGGGGCACCAGCCCCAGCATTTT; CDR3aa: CASSLGGHQPQHF
v_gene: TRBV24-1; j_gene: TRBJ2-1; d_gene: TRBD1; abundance: few; CDR3nt: TGTGCCACCAGTGATACTGGGACAGGGGGCTCCTACAATGAGCAGTTCTTC; CDR3aa: CATSDTGTGGSYNEQFF
v_gene: TRBV19; j_gene: TRBJ2-2; d_gene: .; abundance: .; CDR3nt: TGTGCCAGTAGTATTCCGGGTGTCGGGGAGCTGTTTTTT; CDR3aa: CASSIPGVGELFF
v_gene: TRBV30; j_gene: TRBJ2-2; d_gene: TRBD1; abundance: .; CDR3nt: TGTGCCTGGAGTCAGGACGGCAGGGGGACCGGGGAGCTGTTTTTT; CDR3aa: CAWSQDGRGTGELFF
v_gene: TRBV20-1; j_gene: TRBJ1-1; d_gene: TRBD1; abundance: few; CDR3nt: TGCAGTGCTAGTTCCGGGACAGTGAACACTGAAGCTTTCTTT; CDR3aa: CSASSGTVNTEAFF
v_gene: TRBV7-9; j_gene: TRBJ1-5; d_gene: .; abundance: .; CDR3nt: TGTGCCAGCAGCTTAGGTGGAGGGAGAAATCAGCCCCAGCATTTT; CDR3aa: CASSLGGGRNQPQHF
v_gene: TRBV5-6; j_gene: TRBJ1-6; d_gene: .; abundance: .; CDR3nt: TGTGCCAGCACCGCAGGGACCTATAATTCACCCCTCCACTTT; CDR3aa: CASTAGTYNSPLHF
v_gene: TRBV29-1; j_gene: TRBJ2-5; d_gene: TRBD1; abundance: .; CDR3nt: TGCAGCGTTGAGACAGGGTTCCTCAATAGGCCGCAAGAGACCCAGTACTTC; CDR3aa: CSVETGFLNRPQETQYF
v_gene: TRBV10-3; j_gene: TRBJ1-5; d_gene: .; abundance: .; CDR3nt: TGTGCCGGGGGGTGGGACCCTCATCAGCCCCAGCATTTT; CDR3aa: CAGGWDPHQPQHF
v_gene: TRBV29-1; j_gene: TRBJ2-1; d_gene: TRBD1; abundance: .; CDR3nt: TGCAGCGTTGCCTCCGGGACAGCCTACAATGAGCAGTTCTTC; CDR3aa: CSVASGTAYNEQFF
v_gene: TRBV5-6; j_gene: TRBJ1-3; d_gene: TRBD1; abundance: .; CDR3nt: TGTGCCAGCAGTTACGGGACAGCCTCTGGAAACACCATATATTTT; CDR3aa: CASSYGTASGNTIYF
v_gene: TRBV5-1; j_gene: TRBJ1-2; d_gene: .; abundance: .; CDR3nt: TGCGCCAGCAGCTTGGACGGGGTGCCTGGCTACACCTTC; CDR3aa: CASSLDGVPGYTF
v_gene: TRBV6-1; j_gene: TRBJ2-7; d_gene: .; abundance: .; CDR3nt: TGTGCCAGCAGTGAATCACCCCTAATCTACGAGCAGTACTTC; CDR3aa: CASSESPLIYEQYF
v_gene: TRBV10-2; j_gene: TRBJ1-2; d_gene: TRBD1; abundance: .; CDR3nt: TGCGCCAGCAGGAGAATCGGGACAGGGGGAAACTATGGCTACACCTTC; CDR3aa: CASRRIGTGGNYGYTF
v_gene: TRBV11-2; j_gene: TRBJ1-1; d_gene: .; abundance: .; CDR3nt: TGTGCCAGCAGCTCCCACGGGAGTTACATGAACACTGAAGCTTTCTTT; CDR3aa: CASSSHGSYMNTEAFF
v_gene: TRBV7-2; j_gene: TRBJ1-2; d_gene: .; abundance: .; CDR3nt: TGTGCCAGCAGCCCGGACAAGAACTATGGCTACACCTTC; CDR3aa: CASSPDKNYGYTF
v_gene: TRBV9; j_gene: TRBJ2-1; d_gene: .; abundance: .; CDR3nt: TGTGCCAGCAGCTTTGCAGGGGCTGGTGAGCAGTTCTTC; CDR3aa: CASSFAGAGEQFF
v_gene: TRBV6-6; j_gene: TRBJ1-2; d_gene: TRBD1; abundance: .; CDR3nt: TGTGCCAGCAAGACAGGGCCCACGAACTATGGCTACACCTTC; CDR3aa: CASKTGPTNYGYTF
v_gene: TRBV29-1; j_gene: TRBJ1-1; d_gene: .; abundance: .; CDR3nt: TGCAGCGTTGGGGGCGGAGTGGGGGGCACTGAAGCTTTCTTT; CDR3aa: CSVGGGVGGTEAFF
v_gene: TRBV7-9; j_gene: TRBJ1-2; d_gene: TRBD1; abundance: .; CDR3nt: TGTGCCAGCAGCTTAGAGACAGGGGAAGGCTACACCTTC; CDR3aa: CASSLETGEGYTF